This T cell receptor (beta chain) was captured in a study of blood T cell repertoires in COVID-19. Study in general: Nucleic acid was either cDNA or gDNA, and it came from T cells, B-cell-depleted T cells, or PBMCs.

TCRdb's copy holds only in-frame clones and misses some; the assay was immunoSEQ multiplex PCR. The data contain about 160,000 clones, roughly 90% of them seen just once; the ten biggest clones take up approximately 4%. CDR1 is KGHSH, CDR2 LQKENI, per germline. V shed 4 bases and J 4 bases; nucleotides not matched to a gene: 4. This CDR3 comprises 15 residues. Sequences were obtained from peripheral blood. The V gene is TRBV18, the J gene TRBJ2-1; 10 nucleotides agree with TRBD2. This TCR derives from a woman between 65 and 79 years old with acute or convalescent COVID-19. CDR3 region: CASSRQREGYNEQFF. In DNA form, the CDR3 reads TGTGCCAGCTCACGCCAGCGGGAGGGGTACAATGAGCAGTTCTTC.